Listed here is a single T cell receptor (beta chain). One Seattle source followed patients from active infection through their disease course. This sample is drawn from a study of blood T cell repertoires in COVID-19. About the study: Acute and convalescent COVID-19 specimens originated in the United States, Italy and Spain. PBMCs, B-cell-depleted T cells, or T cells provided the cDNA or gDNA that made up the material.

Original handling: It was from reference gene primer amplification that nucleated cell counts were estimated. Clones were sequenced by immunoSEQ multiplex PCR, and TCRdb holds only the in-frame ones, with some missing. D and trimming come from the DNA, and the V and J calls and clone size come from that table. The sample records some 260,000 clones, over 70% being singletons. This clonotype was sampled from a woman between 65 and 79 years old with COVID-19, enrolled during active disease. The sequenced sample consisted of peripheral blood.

DNA of the CDR3: TGTGCCATCACCGACAGGGGCCAAGAGACCCAGTACTTC. The encoded protein is CAITDRGQETQYF. This sequence joins TRBV10-3 and TRBJ2-5; 8 bases match TRBD1. Losses at the gene ends were 7 bases for V and 1 base for J; bases not matched to a gene: 2. Germline assignment: CDR1 ENHRY and CDR2 SYGVKD. This CDR3 is built from 13 residues.